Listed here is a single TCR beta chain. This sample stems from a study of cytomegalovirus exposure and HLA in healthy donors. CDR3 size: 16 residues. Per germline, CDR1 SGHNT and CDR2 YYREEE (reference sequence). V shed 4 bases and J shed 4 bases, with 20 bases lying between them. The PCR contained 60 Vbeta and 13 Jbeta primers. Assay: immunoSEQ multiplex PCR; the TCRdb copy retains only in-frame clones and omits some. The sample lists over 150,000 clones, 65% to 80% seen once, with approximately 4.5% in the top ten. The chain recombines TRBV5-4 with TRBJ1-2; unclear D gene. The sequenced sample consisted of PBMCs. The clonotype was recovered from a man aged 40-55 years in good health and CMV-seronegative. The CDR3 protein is CASSDGPLRDIYGYTF. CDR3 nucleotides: TGTGCCAGCAGCGATGGACCTCTCCGGGATATCTATGGCTACACCTTC.